The rows below give T cell receptor beta chains drawn from one sample of a study of beta chain features in type 1 diabetes. Libraries were prepared by immunoSEQ multiplex PCR; TCRdb keeps only in-frame clonotypes and omits some of them. The profile shows about 360,000 clones, 10% to 15% of them singletons. Specimen: naive CD4+ T cells from blood. All receptors derive from a man between 18 and 35 years old in good health. The CDR3 runs from the conserved cysteine through the conserved F or W.

v_gene	j_gene	CDR3aa
TRBV30	TRBJ1-2	CAWERTGSRGYTF
TRBV7-9	TRBJ2-5	CASSKLATQYF
TRBV7-3	TRBJ2-5	CASQRVMGETQYF
TRBV30	TRBJ1-2	CASKGQGINYGYTF
TRBV6-5	TRBJ2-3	CASSQSDSSTDTQYF
TRBV28	TRBJ2-5	CASSLTGTGLETQYF
TRBV29-1	TRBJ2-3	CSVAGRTDTQYF
TRBV7-2	TRBJ2-1	CASSLYPPGGSYNEQFF
TRBV28	TRBJ2-7	CASRSTNYEQYF
TRBV7-3	TRBJ2-7	CASSLTRTRAGSGVPKSYEQYF
TRBV18	TRBJ2-2	CASSPRTVNTGELFF
TRBV7-9	TRBJ2-5	CASSRPFQVQETQYF
TRBV18	TRBJ1-1	CASSPNMNTEAFF
TRBV7-9	TRBJ1-2	CASSPLSDSGYTF
TRBV7-3	TRBJ1-1	CASSLLGDTEAFF
TRBV7-2	TRBJ1-5	CASSLRRLGGDNQPQHF
TRBV9	TRBJ2-5	CASSVAGQGLETQYF
TRBV7-2	TRBJ2-7	CASSTLDRGTYEQYF
TRBV7-2	TRBJ1-5	CASSLGVDQPQHF